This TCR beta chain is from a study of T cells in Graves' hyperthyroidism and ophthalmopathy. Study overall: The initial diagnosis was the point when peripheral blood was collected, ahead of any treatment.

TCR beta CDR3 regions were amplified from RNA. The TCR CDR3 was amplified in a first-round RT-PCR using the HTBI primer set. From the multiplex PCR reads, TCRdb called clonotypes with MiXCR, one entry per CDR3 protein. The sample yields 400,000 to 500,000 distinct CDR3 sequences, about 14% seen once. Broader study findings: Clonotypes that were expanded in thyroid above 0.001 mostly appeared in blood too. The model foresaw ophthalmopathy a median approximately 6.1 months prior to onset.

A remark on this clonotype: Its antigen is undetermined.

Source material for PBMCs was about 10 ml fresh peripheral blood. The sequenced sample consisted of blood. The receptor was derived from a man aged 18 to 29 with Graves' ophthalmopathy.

The DNA for the CDR3 is TGTGCCATCCGTGGAGTCAGGGGTAATTCTGGAAACACCATATATTTT. Translating gives CAIRGVRGNSGNTIYF. The rearrangement links TRBV10-3 to TRBJ1-3; TRBD1 is a possible D gene (6 bases). The germline CDR1 and CDR2 sequences are ENHRY and SYGVKD. V was cut by 8 bases and J by 1 base, with 18 bases left in between. CDR3 length equals 16 residues.